This T cell receptor (beta chain) originates from a study of T cells after yellow fever vaccination. Per germline, CDR1 SGHDT and CDR2 YYEEEE. Between the trimmed V and J ends, which lost 4 bases and 8 bases, there was a span of 15 bases. The CDR3 spans 14 residues. A process of 5'RACE template switching, which added a universal primer site and UMIs, was used to make TCR cDNA. TCRdb independently ran MiXCR on the 5' RACE reads; one entry per CDR3 protein. The profile shows fewer than 650,000 distinct CDR3 sequences, just over 20% of them singletons. Sequenced here: PBMCs, sampled approximately 22 days after the first yellow fever vaccination. The chain joins TRBV5-6 to TRBJ1-4, with D uncertain. The TCR originated in a man younger than 35 who received the YFV17D yellow fever vaccine. As DNA, the CDR3 is TGTGCCAGCAGCGCGGCCCGGGGAGGGGAAAAACTGTTTTTT. This gives the protein CASSAARGGEKLFF.